The 11 T cell receptor beta chains below were found in one sample sequenced in a study of early T cells in non-severe SARS-CoV-2 infection. Each CDR3 protein gets one entry after TCRdb re-called the 5' RACE reads with MiXCR. The table records more than 65,000 distinct CDR3 sequences, more than 3.5% of them present only once. The input for sequencing was whole blood, taken at baseline. The receptors were gathered from an adult who was a healthcare worker with PCR-confirmed SARS-CoV-2 infection or an uninfected control (not recorded which). The donor label of this sample is uncertain.

For this clonotype: It differs at one base from a far larger clone, so likely a read error. V gene TRBV13 combines with J gene TRBJ1-5, with a weak D call TRBD1 (5 bases). CDR3 length equals 13 residues. The germline gives CDR1 PRHDT, CDR2 FYEKMQ (reference sequence). CDR3 protein: CASNLQGNQPQHF. The CDR3 DNA follows: TGTGCCAGCAACTTACAGGGCAATCAGCCCCAGCATTTT.

The chain recombines TRBV12-3 or TRBV12-4 with TRBJ2-1; D remains ambiguous. The CDR3 is made up of 17 amino acids. The V gene lost 5 bases and the J gene lost 0 bases, with 17 bases spanning the gap. CDR3 in amino acids: CASSRPSTPSSYNEQFF. CDR3 nucleotides: TGTGCCAGCAGTCGCCCGTCCACCCCGAGCTCCTACAATGAGCAGTTCTTC.

This clonotype was found a few times. This chain uses TRBV7-9 with TRBJ1-5; D might be TRBD1 (5 bases). Trimming took off 5 bases at V and 7 bases at J, with 15 bases between the two ends. The CDR3 runs 14 residues. Germline V lookup: CDR1 SEHNR, CDR2 FQNEAQ (reference sequence). The chain's CDR3 is CASSGQGEGQPQHF. In nucleotides, the CDR3 is TGTGCCAGCAGCGGTCAGGGAGAGGGACAGCCCCAGCATTTT.

There are a few counts of this clonotype. This chain links TRBV6-6 with TRBJ1-3; TRBD1 matches 7 bases. This CDR3 has 11 amino acids. The germline gives CDR1 MNHNY, CDR2 SVGAGI (reference sequence). Trimming cost V 10 bases and J 16 bases; bases outside gene matches: 13. In DNA form, the CDR3 reads TGTGCCACCCAGGGGGGCCGCCTTGGGTATTTT. It specifies CATQGGRLGYF.

This clonotype came up many times. This chain connects TRBV7-2 to TRBJ2-3; tentative D call: TRBD2 (6 bases). The CDR3 contains 17 residues. The germline gives CDR1 SGHTA, CDR2 FQGNSA. The ends were cut back, 1 base at V and 0 bases at J, with 14 bases in the middle. For the CDR3, the DNA is TGTGCCAGCAGCTTAGGCTATCGGCGGGGAAGCACAGATACGCAGTATTTT. Encoded protein: CASSLGYRRGSTDTQYF. The full variable domain, in which reference TRBV7-2 and TRBJ2-3 provide the parts outside the CDR3, is GAGVSQSPSNKVTEKGKDVELRCDPISGHTALYWYRQSLGQGLEFLIYFQGNSAPDKSGLPSDRFSAERTGGSVSTLTIQRTQQEDSAVYLCASSLGYRRGSTDTQYFGPGTRLTVL.

This clonotype showed up many times. J is TRBJ1-4 and V is TRBV29-1, with D maybe TRBD1 (5 bases). V was trimmed by 1 base and J by 5 bases, leaving 14 bases between them. Germline values: CDR1 SQVTM, CDR2 ANQGSEA. This CDR3 comprises 15 residues. This CDR3 is CSVEVHDRANEKLFF. CDR3 bases: TGCAGCGTTGAAGTACACGACAGAGCGAATGAAAAACTGTTTTTT.

This clonotype has at least ten counts. The chain carries TRBV6-2 or TRBV6-3 and TRBJ1-2, with D unclear. This CDR3 has 15 residues. The germline V and J ends were trimmed by 2 bases and 2 bases, with 12 bases remaining between them. Looked up from germline, CDR1 is MNHEY and CDR2 is SVGEGT. CDR3 residues: CASSYDHSQNYGYTF. As DNA, the CDR3 is TGTGCCAGCAGTTACGATCACAGTCAAAACTATGGCTACACCTTC.

The sample holds many counts of this clonotype. This chain links TRBV6-5 with TRBJ1-3; D unresolved. V lost 7 bases to trimming and J lost 3 bases, with 16 bases between them. Germline V CDR1 and CDR2: MNHEY, SVGAGI. The CDR3 sequence is 15 residues long. The chain's CDR3 is CASTLNDRDGNTIYF. DNA of the CDR3: TGTGCCAGCACCCTGAATGATAGGGATGGAAACACCATATATTTT.

This rearrangement joins TRBV6-4 to TRBJ1-2; D is uncertain. CDR1 is MRHNA, CDR2 SNTAGT, per germline. CDR3 length: 13 residues. V was cut by 3 bases and J by 4 bases, with 9 bases left in between. DNA of the CDR3: TGTGCCAGCAGTGAGGGAGGGAGCTATGGCTACACCTTC. Protein: CASSEGGSYGYTF.

This clonotype was counted ten times or more. The V call is TRBV28, the J call TRBJ1-6; D is perhaps TRBD1 (5 bases). This CDR3 is 16 amino acids long. Germline CDR1 is MDHEN and CDR2 is SYDVKM. Trimming stripped 2 bases from V and 7 bases from J, with 15 bases between. The CDR3 spells CASSLEGRAWNSPLHF. For the CDR3, the DNA is TGTGCCAGCAGTTTAGAGGGGAGGGCATGGAATTCACCCCTCCACTTT.

There are a few counts of this clonotype. The rearrangement links TRBV24-1 to TRBJ2-3; TRBD1 is a possible D gene (6 bases). V lost 3 bases, J lost 8 bases, and 8 bases lay in between. Germline V lookup: CDR1 KGHDR, CDR2 SFDVKD. This CDR3 has 12 amino acids. The CDR3 protein is CATSDIGGTQYF. The CDR3 bases are TGTGCCACCAGTGATATAGGGGGTACGCAGTATTTT.